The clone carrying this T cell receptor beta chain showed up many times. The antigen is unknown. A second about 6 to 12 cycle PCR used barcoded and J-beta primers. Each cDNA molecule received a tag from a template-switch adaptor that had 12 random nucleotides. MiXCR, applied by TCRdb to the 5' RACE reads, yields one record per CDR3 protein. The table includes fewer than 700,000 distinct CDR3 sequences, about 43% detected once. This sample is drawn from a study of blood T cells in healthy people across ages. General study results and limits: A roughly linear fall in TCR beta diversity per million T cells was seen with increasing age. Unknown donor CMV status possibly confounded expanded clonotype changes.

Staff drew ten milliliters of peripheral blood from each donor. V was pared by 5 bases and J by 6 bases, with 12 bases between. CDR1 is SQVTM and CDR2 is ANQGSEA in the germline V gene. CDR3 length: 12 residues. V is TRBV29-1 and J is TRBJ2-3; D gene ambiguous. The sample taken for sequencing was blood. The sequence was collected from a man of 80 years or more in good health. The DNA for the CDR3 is TGCAGCGTTAAGGTAACGGTGGATACGCAGTATTTT. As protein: CSVKVTVDTQYF.